The clone carrying this T cell receptor beta chain was detected once. Germline CDR1 is SGHRS and CDR2 is YFSETQ. Unmatched junction bases numbered 13, after V lost 3 bases and J lost 7 bases. This CDR3 has 15 residues. Time point specified: blood 4 weeks post-SBRT, at nephrectomy. Documented treatment: 15 Gy SBRT to primary tumor, nephrectomy 4 weeks later. Nephrectomy followed 15 Gy stereotactic body radiation by 4 weeks. Radiation-treated patients gave blood at baseline, week 2 and week 4. The data were taken from a study of radiation and T cells in renal cell carcinoma. Data came from immunoSEQ multiplex PCR; TCRdb stores just in-frame clones and leaves some out. Counted here are 75,000 to 90,000 clones, 89% occurring once; the ten biggest clones make up 5.5% to 7%.

This sequence originates from a woman between 65 and 79 years old with renal cell carcinoma. The genes are TRBV5-1 and TRBJ2-7; 7 bases align to TRBD2. Material: blood, obtained from a patient whose treatment included radiotherapy and nephrectomy. This CDR3 reads CASSYMGTNLGEQYF. In nucleotides, the CDR3 is TGCGCCAGCAGCTACATGGGGACTAACTTGGGGGAGCAGTACTTC.